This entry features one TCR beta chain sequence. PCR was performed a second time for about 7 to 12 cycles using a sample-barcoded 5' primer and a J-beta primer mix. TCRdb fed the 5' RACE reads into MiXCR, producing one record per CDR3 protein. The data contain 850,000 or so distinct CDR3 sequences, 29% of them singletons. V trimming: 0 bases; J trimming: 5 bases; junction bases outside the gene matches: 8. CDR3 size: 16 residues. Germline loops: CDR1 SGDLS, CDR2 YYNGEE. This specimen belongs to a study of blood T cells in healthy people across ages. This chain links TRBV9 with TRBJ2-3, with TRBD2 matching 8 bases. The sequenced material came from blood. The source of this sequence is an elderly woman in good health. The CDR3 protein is CASSVAGGAGIDTQYF. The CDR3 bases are TGTGCCAGCAGCGTAGCGGGAGGGGCAGGGATAGATACGCAGTATTTT.